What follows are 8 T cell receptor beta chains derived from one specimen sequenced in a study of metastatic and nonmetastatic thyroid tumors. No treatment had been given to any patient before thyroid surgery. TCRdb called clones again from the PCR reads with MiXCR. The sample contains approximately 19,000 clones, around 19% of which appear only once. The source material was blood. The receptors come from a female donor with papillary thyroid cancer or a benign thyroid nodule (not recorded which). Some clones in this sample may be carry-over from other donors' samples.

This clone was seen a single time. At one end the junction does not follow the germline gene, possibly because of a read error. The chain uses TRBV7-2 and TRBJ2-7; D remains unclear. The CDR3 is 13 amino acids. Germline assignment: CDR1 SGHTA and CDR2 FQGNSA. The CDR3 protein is CASIPAPSHEQYF. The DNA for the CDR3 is TGTGCCAGCATACCAGCACCCTCCCACGAGCAGTACTTC.

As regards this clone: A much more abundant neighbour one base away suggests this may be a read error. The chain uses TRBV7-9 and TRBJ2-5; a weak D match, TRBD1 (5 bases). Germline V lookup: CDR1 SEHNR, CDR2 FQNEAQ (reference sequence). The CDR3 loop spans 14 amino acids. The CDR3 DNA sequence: TGTTCCAGCAGCCCCAGGTCAGGGTCGGAGACCCAGTACTTC. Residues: CSSSPRSGSETQYF.

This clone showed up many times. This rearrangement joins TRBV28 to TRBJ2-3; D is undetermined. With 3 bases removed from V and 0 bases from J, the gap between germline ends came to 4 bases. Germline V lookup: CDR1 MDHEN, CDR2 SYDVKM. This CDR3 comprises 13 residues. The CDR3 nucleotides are TGTGCCAGCAGTTTGGACAGCACAGATACGCAGTATTTT. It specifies CASSLDSTDTQYF.

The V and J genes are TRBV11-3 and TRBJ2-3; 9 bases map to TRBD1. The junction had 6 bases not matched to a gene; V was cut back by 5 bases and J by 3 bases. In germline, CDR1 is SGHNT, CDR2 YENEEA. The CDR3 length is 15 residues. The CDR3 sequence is CASSPGTGWTDTQYF. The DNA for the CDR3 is TGTGCCAGCAGCCCCGGGACAGGGTGGACAGATACGCAGTATTTT.

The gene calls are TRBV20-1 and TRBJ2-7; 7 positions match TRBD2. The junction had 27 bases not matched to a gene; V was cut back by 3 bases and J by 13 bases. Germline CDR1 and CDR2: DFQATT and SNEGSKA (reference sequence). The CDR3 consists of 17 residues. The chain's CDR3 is CSARDHGLVLSSYDQYF. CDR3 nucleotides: TGCAGTGCTAGGGACCATGGACTAGTCTTGAGCTCCTACGATCAATACTTC.

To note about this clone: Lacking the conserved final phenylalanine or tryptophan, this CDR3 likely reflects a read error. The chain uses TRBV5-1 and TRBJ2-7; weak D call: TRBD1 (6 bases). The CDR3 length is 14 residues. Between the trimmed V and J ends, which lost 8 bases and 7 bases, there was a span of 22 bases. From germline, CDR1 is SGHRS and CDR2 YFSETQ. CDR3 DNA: TGCGCCAGGCTAACGGACAGACTATTGGGTGAGCAGTACCTC. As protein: CARLTDRLLGEQYL.

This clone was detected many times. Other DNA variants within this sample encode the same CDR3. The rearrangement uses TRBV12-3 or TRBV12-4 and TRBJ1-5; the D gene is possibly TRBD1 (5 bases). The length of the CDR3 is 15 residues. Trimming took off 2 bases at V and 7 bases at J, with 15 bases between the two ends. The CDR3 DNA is TGTGCCAGCAGTTTATATACGGGGGTCGGGCAGCCCCAGCATTTT. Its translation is CASSLYTGVGQPQHF.

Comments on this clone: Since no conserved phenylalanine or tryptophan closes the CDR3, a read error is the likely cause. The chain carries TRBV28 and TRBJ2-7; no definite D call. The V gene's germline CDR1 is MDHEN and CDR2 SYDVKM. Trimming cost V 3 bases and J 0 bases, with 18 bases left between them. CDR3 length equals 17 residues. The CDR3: CASSFILSPKNSYEQYL. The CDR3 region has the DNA TGTGCCAGCAGTTTTATTCTATCGCCTAAGAACTCCTACGAGCAGTACCTC.